This entry concerns a single T cell receptor beta chain. Its antigen is not known. Sequence at one end of the junction differs from germline and may be a read error. The primer mix had 60 Vbeta and 13 Jbeta primers. Here immunoSEQ multiplex PCR was the method, and the copy in TCRdb shows in-frame clones only, minus some. The sample contains about 200,000 clones, approximately 79% of which appear only once. This specimen belongs to a study of cytomegalovirus exposure and HLA in healthy donors. Looked up from germline, CDR1 is SSHAT and CDR2 is FNYEAQ (reference sequence). The CDR3 loop spans 13 amino acids. Each of the donors was a healthy bone marrow donor. Overall study results and limits: In a later analysis, at a false discovery rate of 0.05, under 20,000 TCR beta sequences matched HLA alleles. In a later analysis, a genetic analysis reported fewer productive-TCR N-insertions in an Asian-associated ancestry cluster than the cohort average. Cytomegalovirus association was assigned to more than 150 TCR beta chains.

The source material was PBMCs. The V gene is TRBV7-7, the J gene TRBJ2-7; a possible D gene is TRBD2 (6 bases). The clonotype originates from a man between 18 and 29 years old in good health and CMV-seronegative. As DNA, the CDR3 is TGTGCTAGCAGCGCGGGGTACCTCTACGAGCAGTACTTC. This codes for CASSAGYLYEQYF.